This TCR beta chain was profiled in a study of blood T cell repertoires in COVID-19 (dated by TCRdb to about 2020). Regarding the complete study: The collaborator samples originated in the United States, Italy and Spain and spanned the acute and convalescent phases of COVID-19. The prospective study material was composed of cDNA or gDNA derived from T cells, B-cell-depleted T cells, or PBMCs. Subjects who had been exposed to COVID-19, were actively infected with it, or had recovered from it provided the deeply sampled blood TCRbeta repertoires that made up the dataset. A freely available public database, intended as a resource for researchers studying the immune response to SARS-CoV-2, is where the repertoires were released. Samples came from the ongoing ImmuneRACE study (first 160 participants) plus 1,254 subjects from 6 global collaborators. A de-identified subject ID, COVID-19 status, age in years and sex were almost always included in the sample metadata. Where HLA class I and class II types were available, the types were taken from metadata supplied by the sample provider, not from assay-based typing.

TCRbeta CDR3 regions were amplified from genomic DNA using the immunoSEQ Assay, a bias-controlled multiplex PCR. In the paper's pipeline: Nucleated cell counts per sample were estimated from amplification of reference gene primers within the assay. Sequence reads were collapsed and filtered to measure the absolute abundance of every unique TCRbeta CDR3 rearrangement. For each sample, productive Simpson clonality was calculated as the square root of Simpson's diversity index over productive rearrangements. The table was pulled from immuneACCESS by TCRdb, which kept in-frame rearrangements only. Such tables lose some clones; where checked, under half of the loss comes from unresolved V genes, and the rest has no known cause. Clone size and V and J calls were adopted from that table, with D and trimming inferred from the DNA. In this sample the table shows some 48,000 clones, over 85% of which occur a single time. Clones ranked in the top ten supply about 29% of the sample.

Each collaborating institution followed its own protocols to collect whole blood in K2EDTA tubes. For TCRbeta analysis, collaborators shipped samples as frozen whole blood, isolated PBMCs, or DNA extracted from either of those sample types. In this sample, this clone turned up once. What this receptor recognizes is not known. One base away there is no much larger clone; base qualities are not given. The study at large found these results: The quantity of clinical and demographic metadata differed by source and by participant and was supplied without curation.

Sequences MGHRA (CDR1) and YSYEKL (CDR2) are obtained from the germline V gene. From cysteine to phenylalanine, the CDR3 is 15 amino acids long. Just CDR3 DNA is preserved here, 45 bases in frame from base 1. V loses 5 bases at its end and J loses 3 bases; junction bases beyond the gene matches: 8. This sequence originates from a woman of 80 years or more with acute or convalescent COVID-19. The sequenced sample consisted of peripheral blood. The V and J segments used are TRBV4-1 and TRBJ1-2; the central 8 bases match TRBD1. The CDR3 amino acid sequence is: CASSRGQGIDYGYTF. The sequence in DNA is TGCGCCAGCAGCAGAGGACAGGGTATAGACTATGGCTACACCTTC.